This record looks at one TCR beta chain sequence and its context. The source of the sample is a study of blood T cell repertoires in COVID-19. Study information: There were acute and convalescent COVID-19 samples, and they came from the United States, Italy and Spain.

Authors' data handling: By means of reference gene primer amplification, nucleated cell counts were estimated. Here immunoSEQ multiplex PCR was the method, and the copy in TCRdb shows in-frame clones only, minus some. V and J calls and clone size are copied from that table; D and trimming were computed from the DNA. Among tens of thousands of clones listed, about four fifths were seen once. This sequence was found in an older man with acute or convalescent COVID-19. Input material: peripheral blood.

The CDR3 protein is CASSSRWKNTEAFF. CDR3 sequence (DNA): TGTGCCAGCAGCTCCAGGTGGAAGAACACTGAAGCTTTCTTT. The chain uses TRBV7-2 and TRBJ1-1, with D uncertain. This CDR3 is built from 14 residues. The V end was cut by 4 bases, the J end by 1 base, with 10 bases between. In germline, CDR1 is SGHTA, CDR2 FQGNSA.